This T cell receptor beta chain was sequenced in a study of T cell responses to AZD1222 COVID-19 vaccine. With regard to this clone: Its cognate antigen is unknown.

Points from the study as a whole: Spike-wide coverage was observed for vaccine-associated CD4 TCRs, with dominant responses at 160-218 and 743-854. The breadth and depth of Spike-specific TCRs increased once two AZD1222 doses had been given. White British donors predominated, females outnumbered males, and clonal diversity was possibly underestimated. Baseline testing showed seropositivity in only 6 or 7 AZD1222 recipients.

Repertoires were generated with immunoSEQ multiplex PCR, while TCRdb's copy carries only in-frame clones and drops some. The sample lists about 140,000 clones; 90% were seen once. Germline CDR1 reads SNHLY; CDR2 reads FYNNEI. This CDR3 has 16 amino acids. V lost 3 bases, J lost 3 bases, and 18 bases lay in between. Source: peripheral blood, taken on day 0 of AZD1222 vaccination. The source of this sequence is an adult in good health. The chain has TRBV2 and TRBJ2-7; no firm D call. CDR3 sequence: CASSEITGTPLYEQYF. The CDR3 DNA reads as TGTGCCAGCAGTGAGATTACCGGCACGCCACTCTACGAGCAGTACTTC.